Following are 17 T cell receptor beta chains from one sample sequenced in a study of T-cell reconstitution after alpha-beta-depleted transplantation in children (dated by TCRdb to the mid-2010s). Libraries were made using PCR. The sample was run on an Illumina HiSeq 2500. To normalize quantification of the TCRbeta repertoire, the TCR libraries were built with molecular barcoding that relied on unique molecular identifiers. The public reads were quality trimmed at Q25 with fastp and then assembled into clones with MiXCR by TCRdb, keeping productive beta chains. Entries that share a CDR3 protein sequence are merged under the most common genes and DNA. Across this sample there are more than 200,000 distinct CDR3 sequences, with over 20% seen only once. More than 2% of the sample lies in the top ten. Explained via the paper, the treatment or condition label denotes: allogeneic hematopoietic cell transplantation with graft depleted of TCRalphabeta T cells and CD19 B cells.

The source was PBMCs, collected before TCRalphabeta/CD19-depleted stem cell transplant. Every receptor here comes from a girl aged 2 to 10 with Fanconi anemia, due to receive a stem cell transplant.

DNA of the CDR3: TGCAGTGCTAGAGATAACCAGGGGAACACCGGGGAGCTGTTTTTT. This encodes CSARDNQGNTGELFF. The V gene is TRBV20-1, the J gene TRBJ2-2; D is possibly TRBD1 (5 bases). The CDR3 sequence is 15 residues long. V was clipped by 0 bases and J by 1 base, with 9 bases between them. CDR1 and CDR2 from the germline V gene are DFQATT and SNEGSKA (reference sequence).

This clonotype was seen repeatedly, ten times or more. This rearrangement joins TRBV12-3 or TRBV12-4 to TRBJ2-1; 8 nucleotides align to TRBD2. The CDR3 loop spans 14 amino acids. The J segment lost 1 base and the V segment lost 6 bases, leaving 2 bases of the junction unmatched. CDR3: CASSGTRSYNEQFF. The CDR3 DNA sequence: TGTGCCAGCAGCGGGACTAGGTCCTACAATGAGCAGTTCTTC.

This clonotype was counted only a few times. This rearrangement joins TRBV10-3 to TRBJ2-5, with D tentatively TRBD2 (6 bases). Trimming stripped 3 bases from V and 2 bases from J, with 10 bases between. The V gene's germline CDR1 is ENHRY and CDR2 SYGVKD. This CDR3 is 14 amino acids long. The CDR3 here is CAISDWREQETQYF. The CDR3 DNA follows: TGTGCCATCAGTGATTGGCGGGAACAAGAGACCCAGTACTTC.

CDR3 amino acids: CASSLDPGVGNEQFF. The CDR3 DNA reads TGCGCCAGCAGCTTGGACCCGGGAGTGGGCAATGAGCAGTTCTTC. V and J are TRBV5-1 and TRBJ2-1; tentatively, D is TRBD2 (6 bases). This CDR3 contains 15 residues. V was cut by 0 bases and J by 6 bases, with 13 bases left in between. The germline V gene has CDR1 SGHRS and CDR2 YFSETQ.

This clonotype has ten or more counts. This sequence joins TRBV29-1 and TRBJ2-7; TRBD1 matches at 8 bases. The CDR3 is 13 amino acids. Germline CDR1 reads SQVTM; CDR2 reads ANQGSEA. Germline trimming cut 7 bases from V and 6 bases from J; bases unmatched to any gene: 11. The CDR3 DNA reads TGCAGCGCCCCGAAGCCAGGGGGCACCGAGCAGTACTTC. This sequence encodes CSAPKPGGTEQYF.

This clonotype was observed once. J is TRBJ1-2 and V is TRBV7-9; D possibly corresponds to TRBD1 (5 bases). Trimming shortened V by 3 bases and J by 4 bases, and 6 bases separated the two germline ends. Per germline, CDR1 SEHNR and CDR2 FQNEAQ (reference sequence). The CDR3 is 12 amino acids. This CDR3 is CASSLGLYGYTF. In nucleotides, the CDR3 is TGTGCCAGCAGCTTGGGGCTCTATGGCTACACCTTC. Looking up the rest from reference TRBV7-9 and TRBJ1-2 gives the full variable domain: DTGVSQNPRHKITKRGQNVTFRCDPISEHNRLYWYRQTLGQGPEFLTYFQNEAQLEKSRLLSDRFSAERPKGSFSTLEIQRTEQGDSAMYLCASSLGLYGYTFGSGTRLTVV.

This clonotype was observed many times. This rearrangement joins TRBV20-1 to TRBJ2-7; 8 bases match TRBD2. The CDR3 runs 13 residues. J gave up 6 bases and V 3 bases, and 7 bases lay outside the gene matches. The germline gives CDR1 DFQATT, CDR2 SNEGSKA (reference sequence). CDR3 sequence (DNA): TGCAGTGCTAGTTCCGGGGGGGCCGGCGAGCAGTACTTC. Amino acid sequence: CSASSGGAGEQYF.

The CDR3 loop is CASSLELTSGRVKVEQFF. The CDR3 DNA is TGCGCCAGCAGCTTGGAACTTACTAGCGGGAGGGTTAAAGTGGAGCAGTTCTTC. The chain carries TRBV5-1 and TRBJ2-1; 13 bases are a match to TRBD2. There are 18 residues in the CDR3. The ends lost 0 bases at V and 10 bases at J; junction bases unmatched: 13. CDR1 and CDR2 from the germline V gene are SGHRS and YFSETQ. The complete variable domain, with remaining parts taken from reference TRBV5-1 and TRBJ2-1, reads KAGVTQTPRYLIKTRGQQVTLSCSPISGHRSVSWYQQTPGQGLQFLFEYFSETQRNKGNFPGRFSGRQFSNSRSEMNVSTLELGDSALYLCASSLELTSGRVKVEQFFGPGTRLTVL.

This clonotype was detected only a few times. This rearrangement joins TRBV7-6 to TRBJ2-3, with 8 bases that match TRBD2. The CDR3 consists of 18 residues. The V segment lost 2 bases and the J segment 1 base; nucleotides outside the gene matches: 11. Germline V CDR1 and CDR2: SGHVS, FNYEAQ. CDR3 coding DNA: TGTGCCAGCAGCTTACGTCCCAGTAGCGGGATCGGCACAGATACGCAGTATTTT. Its protein is CASSLRPSSGIGTDTQYF.

The chain links TRBV20-1 to TRBJ2-1, with 8 bases identical to TRBD2. Germline lookup yields CDR1 DFQATT and CDR2 SNEGSKA (reference sequence). J was trimmed by 5 bases and V by 5 bases; bases with no gene match: 8. The CDR3 has 14 residues. The DNA of the CDR3 is TGCAGTGCTGCCCCTAGCGGGTGGAACAATGAGCAGTTCTTC. Encoded protein: CSAAPSGWNNEQFF.

The rearrangement uses TRBV20-1 and TRBJ2-5; no clear D. The CDR3 length is 14 residues. Germline V gene sequence: CDR1 DFQATT, CDR2 SNEGSKA (reference sequence). Trimming took 3 bases from V and 8 from J, leaving 19 bases between them. CDR3 sequence: CSASVSVGSVTQYF. The CDR3 nucleotides are TGCAGTGCTAGTGTGTCGGTAGGGTCAGTTACCCAGTACTTC.

This clonotype was counted between two and nine times. The CDR3 sequence: CASSPADRGLTDTQYF. DNA of the CDR3: TGCGCCAGCAGCCCGGCGGACAGGGGGCTCACAGATACGCAGTATTTT. The rearrangement links TRBV5-1 to TRBJ2-3, with 11 bases fitting TRBD1. Germline loops: CDR1 SGHRS, CDR2 YFSETQ. The CDR3 extends over 16 amino acids. With 4 bases clipped from V and 2 bases from J, the junction kept 6 bases outside the gene matches.

This clonotype was seen a few times. The chain is built from TRBV10-3 and TRBJ2-1, with 9 bases fitting TRBD2. Germline V gene data show CDR1 as ENHRY and CDR2 as SYGVKD. Unmatched junction bases numbered 3, after V lost 5 bases and J lost 7 bases. The CDR3 extends over 13 amino acids. CDR3 in DNA: TGTGCCATCAGTTTAGCGGGGGCAAATGAGCAGTTCTTC. Translation: CAISLAGANEQFF.

At least ten counts were recorded for this clonotype. This sequence joins TRBV12-3 or TRBV12-4 and TRBJ2-7, with TRBD2 matching 15 bases. The V gene end was trimmed by 5 bases and the J gene end by 6 bases; junction bases not matched to a gene: 8. This CDR3 has 16 residues. The DNA for the CDR3 is TGTGCCAGCAGTCCTTTCTGGACTAGCGGGAGGGCCGAGCAGTACTTC. Protein: CASSPFWTSGRAEQYF.

The chain uses TRBV20-1 and TRBJ2-4; D unresolved. The CDR3 extends over 13 amino acids. Germline CDR1 DFQATT, CDR2 SNEGSKA (reference sequence). Trimming took 7 bases from V and 7 from J, leaving 17 bases between them. In nucleotides, the CDR3 is TGCAGTGGAGGAGCGATGGTTGTGAACATTCAGTACTTC. Translated: CSGGAMVVNIQYF.

This chain connects TRBV25-1 to TRBJ2-1; TRBD2 agrees at 12 bases. The CDR3 spans 13 residues. Unmatched junction bases numbered 4, after V lost 6 bases and J lost 10 bases. Germline V CDR1 and CDR2: MGHDK, SYGVNS. This chain's CDR3 is CASRDGLAGEQFF. The DNA of the CDR3 is TGTGCCAGCAGGGACGGACTAGCGGGAGAGCAGTTCTTC.

This clonotype was seen a few times. The chain uses TRBV4-1 and TRBJ2-7; D is unresolved. The ends were cut back, 1 base at V and 6 bases at J, with 7 bases in the middle. This CDR3 spans 12 amino acids. Per the germline V gene, CDR1 is MGHRA and CDR2 is YSYEKL. CDR3 in DNA: TGCGCCAGCAGCCAAGTTGCATCCGAGCAGTACTTC. Encoded protein: CASSQVASEQYF.